Below are 26 T cell receptor beta chains sequenced from a single sample in a study of cytotoxic CD8 clonotypes in ibrutinib-treated CLL (dated by TCRdb to the early 2020s). Explained via the paper, the time point label denotes: approximately 25 months on ibrutinib. Library construction relied on the immunoSEQ multiplex PCR assay. TCRdb provides this immuneACCESS table in a form limited to in-frame rearrangements. Some clones are lacking; in checked studies, under half of them reflect an unresolved V gene, and why the rest are absent is not known. This sample is represented by more than 150,000 clones; over 60% of them were singletons. Of the sample, 13% is held by the ten largest clones. Sequences were derived from PBMCs, sampled after 24 months of ibrutinib treatment. These receptors were obtained from a human donor with chronic lymphocytic leukemia.

CDR3 in DNA: TGCGCCAGCAGCCAAGGGACTAGCGGCTACGAGCAGTACTTC. As protein: CASSQGTSGYEQYF. The rearrangement links TRBV4-3 to TRBJ2-7, with TRBD2 matching over 10 bases. This CDR3 has 14 residues. The V gene's germline CDR1 is LGHNA and CDR2 YSLEER. Losses at the gene ends were 1 base for V and 3 bases for J; bases not matched to a gene: 0.

This clone was detected only once. The J gene is TRBJ2-3, the V gene TRBV9; D gene uncertain. The germline V gene has CDR1 SGDLS and CDR2 YYNGEE. V lost 0 bases and J lost 5, with 10 bases in between. The CDR3 extends over 14 amino acids. The CDR3 coding sequence is TGTGCCAGCAGCGTAGCTGCGTCCCGAGATACGCAGTATTTT. Amino acid sequence: CASSVAASRDTQYF.

The chain employs TRBV7-8 and TRBJ1-2, with D possibly TRBD1 on 6 matching bases. The CDR3 sequence is 14 residues long. Trimming took off 0 bases at V and 6 bases at J, with 11 bases between the two ends. Germline V lookup: CDR1 SGHVS, CDR2 FQNEAQ. The CDR3 DNA reads as TGTGCCAGCAGCTTAGCTTGGGCAGGGGATGGCTACACCTTC. Protein sequence: CASSLAWAGDGYTF.

CDR3: CASSSFMGEGAYEQYF. The CDR3 region has the DNA TGTGCCAGCAGCTCCTTTATGGGGGAGGGTGCCTACGAGCAGTACTTC. This chain uses TRBV7-9 with TRBJ2-7, with 7 positions matching TRBD2. CDR3 length equals 16 residues. With 4 bases clipped from V and 2 bases from J, the junction kept 11 bases outside the gene matches. The germline CDR1 and CDR2 sequences are SEHNR and FQNEAQ (reference sequence).

The chain uses TRBV5-1 and TRBJ2-3; 10 nucleotides line up with TRBD2. CDR1 SGHRS and CDR2 YFSETQ come from the germline V gene. The CDR3 loop spans 16 amino acids. Unmatched junction bases numbered 3, after V lost 2 bases and J lost 0 bases. This chain's CDR3 is CASSFRTSGSTDTQYF. The CDR3, as DNA: TGCGCCAGCAGCTTCCGGACTAGCGGTAGCACAGATACGCAGTATTTT.

This clone was detected a few times. The CDR3 is CASRRRVAFF. The CDR3 DNA reads TGTGCCAGCAGACGTCGGGTGGCTTTCTTT. This sequence joins TRBV28 and TRBJ1-1, with D unresolved. This CDR3 comprises 10 residues. Germline CDR1 reads MDHEN; CDR2 reads SYDVKM. The V and J ends lost 6 bases and 11 bases respectively, with 10 bases between them.

This chain links TRBV5-1 with TRBJ2-7; 10 bases agree with TRBD1. V shed 0 bases and J 0 bases; nucleotides not matched to a gene: 6. Germline V gene data show CDR1 as SGHRS and CDR2 as YFSETQ. There are 17 residues in the CDR3. CDR3 in DNA: TGCGCCAGCAGCTTGGCCGGACAGGGGGTCATCTCCTACGAGCAGTACTTC. Translation gives CASSLAGQGVISYEQYF.

This clone showed up just a few times. The V call is TRBV27, the J call TRBJ1-2; D is unclear. Trimming stripped 2 bases from V and 0 bases from J, with 7 bases between. Germline V gene data show CDR1 as MNHEY and CDR2 as SMNVEV (reference sequence). The CDR3 has 14 residues. The CDR3: CASSLVGTNYGYTF. Written as DNA, the CDR3 is TGTGCCAGCAGTTTAGTGGGGACTAACTATGGCTACACCTTC.

This clone was detected a few times. V usage is TRBV2 and J usage is TRBJ1-2; 7 nucleotides agree with TRBD1. The V gene's germline CDR1 is SNHLY and CDR2 FYNNEI. This CDR3 is 16 amino acids long. The V segment lost 8 bases and the J segment 1 base; nucleotides outside the gene matches: 13. The CDR3 DNA reads as TGTGCCAGCGAAGGCCCGGGACAGTCGGGTAACTATGGCTACACCTTC. Amino acids: CASEGPGQSGNYGYTF.

The V and J genes are TRBV29-1 and TRBJ2-7, with 10 bases aligning to TRBD1. V gave up 7 bases and J gave up 6 bases; unmatched junction bases: 9. The CDR3 spans 13 residues. In germline, CDR1 is SQVTM, CDR2 ANQGSEA. The CDR3 loop reads CSAGPGQGSEQYF. The DNA of the CDR3 is TGCAGCGCAGGTCCGGGACAGGGGAGCGAGCAGTACTTC.

The genes are TRBV25-1 and TRBJ1-1, with 10 bases that match TRBD1. Germline-derived CDR1 and CDR2 are MGHDK and SYGVNS. J lost 4 bases, V lost 2 bases, and 4 bases had no gene match. The CDR3 length is 15 residues. The CDR3 DNA follows: TGTGCCAGCAGTGAACCCCGGACAGGGGGCACTGAAGCTTTCTTT. Its protein is CASSEPRTGGTEAFF. The full variable domain, its missing parts supplied by reference TRBV25-1 and TRBJ1-1, is EADIYQTPRYLVIGTGKKITLECSQTMGHDKMYWYQQDPGMELHLIHYSYGVNSTEKGDLSSESTVSRIRTEHFPLTLESARPSHTSQYLCASSEPRTGGTEAFFGQGTRLTVV.

This clone was seen only once. This chain uses TRBV9 with TRBJ2-3; TRBD2 might be the D (5 bases). The CDR3 loop spans 15 amino acids. Trimming stripped 0 bases from V and 1 base from J, with 9 bases between. The germline V gene has CDR1 SGDLS and CDR2 YYNGEE. CDR3 amino acids: CASSVAARGTDTQYF. Here the CDR3 DNA reads TGTGCCAGCAGCGTAGCAGCGCGGGGCACAGATACGCAGTATTTT.

The rearrangement links TRBV7-9 to TRBJ2-7; 11 nucleotides line up with TRBD2. CDR1 and CDR2 (germline): SEHNR, FQNEAQ (reference sequence). V lost 8 bases and J lost 2; bases outside the gene matches: 8. The CDR3 runs 15 residues. CDR3 sequence: CASVQLAGVTYEQYF. The CDR3 coding sequence is TGTGCCAGCGTACAACTAGCGGGAGTAACCTACGAGCAGTACTTC.

The V and J genes are TRBV5-5 and TRBJ2-2, with a weak D call TRBD2 (6 bases). Germline-derived CDR1 and CDR2 are SGHKS and YYEKEE (reference sequence). V was clipped by 0 bases and J by 2 bases, with 11 bases between them. The CDR3 sequence is 16 residues long. The CDR3 sequence is CASSLVGSSNTGELFF. As DNA, the CDR3 is TGTGCCAGCAGCTTGGTCGGGAGTTCAAACACCGGGGAGCTGTTTTTT.

The chain employs TRBV30 and TRBJ2-7; D may be TRBD1 (6 bases). The CDR3 runs to 13 residues. In germline, CDR1 is GTSNPN, CDR2 SVGIG (reference sequence). V lost 4 bases and J 3 bases, leaving 13 bases between the germline ends. The CDR3 loop is CAWTQGPYYEQYF. In DNA form, the CDR3 reads TGTGCCTGGACCCAGGGGCCCTACTACGAGCAGTACTTC.

The V call is TRBV4-2, the J call TRBJ2-1, with D possibly TRBD2 on 6 matching bases. The V and J ends lost 4 bases and 6 bases respectively, with 22 bases between them. Germline V lookup: CDR1 LGHNA, CDR2 YNFKEQ. The CDR3 sequence is 17 residues long. CDR3 protein: CASSPLAGRGWGNEQFF. DNA for the CDR3: TGTGCCAGCAGCCCCCTGGCCGGGCGGGGATGGGGCAATGAGCAGTTCTTC.

This chain uses TRBV5-1 with TRBJ2-7; 8 nucleotides align to TRBD1. The CDR3 consists of 15 residues. CDR1 is SGHRS and CDR2 is YFSETQ in the germline V gene. After removal of 3 bases from V and 4 bases from J, the junction contained 9 bases not matched to a gene. The CDR3 DNA reads TGCGCCAGCAGCTCGGGAGCAGGGGGCGGATACGAGCAGTACTTC. Protein sequence: CASSSGAGGGYEQYF.

V and J are TRBV28 and TRBJ2-4; 7 bases fit TRBD2. Germline V gene sequence: CDR1 MDHEN, CDR2 SYDVKM. V lost 3 bases, J lost 12 bases, and 20 bases stayed unmatched. The CDR3 consists of 17 residues. The CDR3, as DNA: TGTGCCAGCAGTTTGGGGGGGTTCGCAGAAGCCAAGTTACATCAGTACTTC. It encodes CASSLGGFAEAKLHQYF.

This chain links TRBV27 with TRBJ2-7; D may match TRBD1 or TRBD2 (6 bases each). This CDR3 comprises 12 residues. In germline, CDR1 is MNHEY, CDR2 SMNVEV (reference sequence). V lost 6 bases and J lost 2, with 8 bases in between. The CDR3 spells CASRRGAYEQYF. The CDR3 DNA is TGTGCCAGCAGAAGGGGGGCCTACGAGCAGTACTTC.

The rearrangement links TRBV5-6 to TRBJ2-5, with a tentative D call TRBD2 (5 bases). V dropped 4 bases and J dropped 2 bases, with 12 bases sitting between them. Germline lookup yields CDR1 SGHDT and CDR2 YYEEEE. CDR3 length: 14 amino acids. The CDR3 nucleotides are TGTGCCAGCAGCCCGGGGATTATTCAAGAGACCCAGTACTTC. Translation: CASSPGIIQETQYF.

The chain carries TRBV6-6 and TRBJ2-3; D remains unclear. The CDR3 is made up of 14 amino acids. From germline, CDR1 is MNHNY and CDR2 SVGAGI (reference sequence). The germline V and J ends were trimmed by 6 bases and 5 bases, with 15 bases remaining between them. The DNA of the CDR3 is TGTGCCAGCAGAGGGTCTAGGATGGTAGATACGCAGTATTTT. It yields the protein CASRGSRMVDTQYF.

The chain recombines TRBV9 with TRBJ2-1, with unresolved D. The V gene's germline CDR1 is SGDLS and CDR2 YYNGEE. Trimming took 0 bases from V and 9 from J, leaving 10 bases between them. The CDR3 has 13 residues. CDR3 loop: CASSVASTGEQFF. The CDR3 nucleotides read TGTGCCAGCAGCGTAGCCTCTACGGGTGAGCAGTTCTTC.

The V and J genes are TRBV7-2 and TRBJ2-2, with a weak D call TRBD1 (6 bases). This CDR3 region has 18 residues. Germline V gives CDR1 SGHTA, CDR2 FQGNSA. The germline V and J ends were trimmed by 2 bases and 0 bases, with 16 bases remaining between them. The CDR3 nucleotides are TGTGCCAGCAGCTTATCGGCAGGGGACCTGGCGAACACCGGGGAGCTGTTTTTT. Protein: CASSLSAGDLANTGELFF.

The chain has TRBV5-6 and TRBJ2-7; 7 bases are a match to TRBD2. The CDR3 is made up of 15 amino acids. V gave up 2 bases and J gave up 0 bases; unmatched junction bases: 5. Germline CDR1 reads SGHDT; CDR2 reads YYEEEE. This chain's CDR3 is CASSFSGLSSYEQYF. The CDR3 bases are TGTGCCAGCAGCTTTAGCGGGCTCAGCTCCTACGAGCAGTACTTC.

V gene TRBV28 combines with J gene TRBJ1-5; TRBD1 might be the D (6 bases). The CDR3 is 14 residues long. Germline V gives CDR1 MDHEN, CDR2 SYDVKM. V was trimmed by 5 bases and J by 2 bases, leaving 10 bases between them. The CDR3 reads CASSMGAGNQPQHF. For the CDR3, the DNA is TGTGCCAGCAGTATGGGGGCTGGCAATCAGCCCCAGCATTTT.

J is TRBJ2-4 and V is TRBV28; D is ambiguous. Trimming pared 5 bases from V and 0 bases from J, leaving 11 bases between. The CDR3 loop spans 15 amino acids. Germline values: CDR1 MDHEN, CDR2 SYDVKM. CDR3 in amino acids: CASSLTTVAKNIQYF. CDR3 DNA sequence: TGTGCCAGCAGTCTAACCACGGTAGCCAAAAACATTCAGTACTTC.